These 20 T cell receptor beta chains came from one sample sequenced in a study of radiation and T cells in renal cell carcinoma. Specified time point: blood 4 weeks post-SBRT, at nephrectomy. Treatment here: 15 Gy SBRT to primary tumor, nephrectomy 4 weeks later. The assay was immunoSEQ multiplex PCR, and TCRdb's table has in-frame clones only and misses some. This sample has approximately 170,000 clones, with roughly nine tenths found just once. Specimen: blood, collected from a patient whose treatment included radiotherapy and nephrectomy. These receptors were collected from a woman in her 50s with renal cell carcinoma.

This chain uses TRBV6-1 with TRBJ2-7, with D uncertain. CDR1 MNHNS and CDR2 SASEGT come from the germline V gene. Trimming left V 0 bases short and J 2 bases short, with 11 bases between. The CDR3 totals 15 residues. In DNA, the CDR3 is TGTGCCAGCAGTGAAGCCCTATCAGGAACCTACGAGCAGTACTTC. This translates into CASSEALSGTYEQYF.

The chain uses TRBV30 and TRBJ2-5; 7 nucleotides line up with TRBD2. From germline, CDR1 is GTSNPN and CDR2 SVGIG (reference sequence). The CDR3 has 14 residues. V shed 2 bases and J 5 bases; nucleotides not matched to a gene: 8. CDR3: CAWSRTAGRETQYF. The CDR3 DNA is TGTGCCTGGAGTCGCACGGCCGGGAGGGAGACCCAGTACTTC.

The chain couples TRBV29-1 to TRBJ1-3; 8 bases match TRBD1. Germline-derived CDR1 and CDR2 are SQVTM and ANQGSEA. The V segment lost 6 bases and the J segment 0 bases; nucleotides outside the gene matches: 7. The CDR3 sequence is 15 residues long. The CDR3: CSVAFTGGSGNTIYF. The CDR3 coding sequence is TGCAGCGTCGCTTTCACAGGGGGCTCTGGAAACACCATATATTTT.

The V gene is TRBV23-1, the J gene TRBJ2-7; tentatively, D is TRBD1 (6 bases). TRBV23-1 is known as an ORF, though its function is uncertain. The CDR3 length is 18 residues. Deletions cut 3 bases from V and 2 bases from J, with 23 bases between. This chain's CDR3 is CASSHPAGTPKGAYEQYF. Written as DNA, the CDR3 is TGCGCCAGCAGTCACCCCGCCGGGACACCGAAAGGGGCCTACGAGCAGTACTTC.

The gene calls are TRBV6-6 and TRBJ2-7, with D unresolved. Trimming removed 6 bases at V and 6 bases at J, with 9 bases between. Germline V gene sequence: CDR1 MNHNY, CDR2 SVGAGI (reference sequence). There are 11 residues in the CDR3. In DNA, the CDR3 is TGTGCCAGCAGCCCCTTAGGCGAGCAGTACTTC. Encoded protein: CASSPLGEQYF.

The V gene is TRBV5-6, the J gene TRBJ2-1; 10 bases line up with TRBD1. J lost 7 bases, V lost 4 bases, and 8 bases had no gene match. CDR3 size: 15 residues. Germline CDR1 reads SGHDT; CDR2 reads YYEEEE. The CDR3 here is CASSEPGQGSNEQFF. As DNA, the CDR3 is TGTGCCAGCAGCGAGCCGGGACAGGGGAGTAATGAGCAGTTCTTC.

This clone was found a few times. This sequence joins TRBV14 and TRBJ1-6; D uncertain. The CDR3 totals 13 residues. Germline V gene data show CDR1 as SGHDN and CDR2 as FVKESK. Trimming stripped 3 bases from V and 7 bases from J, with 7 bases between. Written as DNA, the CDR3 is TGTGCCAGCAGCCAGACCGGGAATTCACCCCTCCACTTT. This sequence encodes CASSQTGNSPLHF.

The CDR3 region is CASSRTGANEKLFF. The CDR3 nucleotides are TGTGCCAGCAGCCGGACAGGGGCTAATGAAAAACTGTTTTTT. This chain links TRBV7-9 with TRBJ1-4, with 9 nucleotides matching TRBD1. CDR1 and CDR2 (germline): SEHNR, FQNEAQ (reference sequence). The V and J ends lost 5 bases and 3 bases, in that order; junction bases with no gene match: 1. CDR3 length equals 14 residues.

The chain has TRBV6-5 and TRBJ2-7, with D perhaps assigned TRBD1 or TRBD2 (5 bases each). Between the trimmed V and J ends, which lost 5 bases and 6 bases, there was a span of 8 bases. Germline CDR1 and CDR2: MNHEY and SVGAGI. This CDR3 contains 11 residues. The CDR3 spells CASSRDGEQYF. For the CDR3, the DNA is TGTGCCAGCAGTAGGGACGGCGAGCAGTACTTC.

V usage is TRBV6-5 and J usage is TRBJ2-1, with TRBD2 matching over 8 bases. V was pared by 4 bases and J by 0 bases, with 5 bases of the junction left unmatched. The CDR3 contains 16 residues. Germline V gene data show CDR1 as MNHEY and CDR2 as SVGAGI. The CDR3 region is CASSSRGGHSYNEQFF. DNA of the CDR3: TGTGCCAGCAGTTCTCGGGGGGGCCACTCCTACAATGAGCAGTTCTTC.

J is TRBJ2-2 and V is TRBV7-8; D unresolved. The ends were cut back, 2 bases at V and 0 bases at J, with 10 bases in the middle. Germline loops: CDR1 SGHVS, CDR2 FQNEAQ. CDR3 length: 16 amino acids. In nucleotides, the CDR3 is TGTGCCAGCAGCTTATCACACAGTTCGAACACCGGGGAGCTGTTTTTT. Amino acids: CASSLSHSSNTGELFF.

This chain links TRBV5-1 with TRBJ2-7; TRBD1 or TRBD2 may be the D gene (6 bases each). Between the trimmed V and J ends, which lost 7 bases and 1 base, there was a span of 15 bases. The CDR3 has 14 residues. Germline CDR1 SGHRS, CDR2 YFSETQ. DNA of the CDR3: TGCGCCAGCGGAGTCGGGGGCTGGTCCTACGAGCAGTACTTC. It codes for CASGVGGWSYEQYF.

The rearrangement joins TRBV30 to TRBJ2-1; D remains unclear. The V gene's germline CDR1 is GTSNPN and CDR2 SVGIG (reference sequence). This CDR3 contains 11 residues. The V end was cut by 3 bases, the J end by 5 bases, with 5 bases between. CDR3 DNA: TGTGCCTGGAGGGGTAACAATGAGCAGTTCTTC. This gives the protein CAWRGNNEQFF.

The CDR3 region is CASSLGLAGGRTQYF. CDR3 coding DNA: TGTGCCAGTAGCCTAGGACTAGCGGGGGGGCGGACCCAGTACTTC. V is TRBV19 and J is TRBJ2-5, with TRBD2 matching over 15 bases. The J segment lost 7 bases and the V segment lost 6 bases, leaving 6 bases of the junction unmatched. The germline CDR1 and CDR2 sequences are LNHDA and SQIVND (reference sequence). This CDR3 has 15 amino acids.

This clone has more than one count but fewer than ten. This chain uses TRBV7-9 with TRBJ1-6, with unresolved D. Germline CDR1 is SEHNR and CDR2 is FQNEAQ (reference sequence). The CDR3 has 15 amino acids. The V and J ends lost 1 base and 10 bases respectively, with 14 bases between them. For the CDR3, the DNA is TGTGCCAGCAGCTTAGAGGTCGGAACGGCATCACCCCTCCACTTT. This codes for CASSLEVGTASPLHF.

The V call is TRBV9, the J call TRBJ2-2; D gene unclear. This CDR3 has 16 amino acids. The germline V gene encodes CDR1 SGDLS and CDR2 YYNGEE. V was cut by 0 bases and J by 2 bases, with 11 bases left in between. This CDR3 reads CASSVEASTNTGELFF. As DNA, the CDR3 is TGTGCCAGCAGCGTAGAGGCGAGCACAAACACCGGGGAGCTGTTTTTT.

V usage is TRBV10-2 and J usage is TRBJ1-5; D ambiguous. Germline CDR1 reads WSHSY; CDR2 reads SAAADI. V shed 6 bases and J shed 7 bases, with 16 bases lying between them. The CDR3 sequence is 14 residues long. The CDR3 bases are TGCGCCAGCAGCCACCCGGAGGCCGGACAGCCCCAGCATTTT. This encodes CASSHPEAGQPQHF.

This rearrangement joins TRBV6-5 to TRBJ1-2; 7 positions match TRBD1. The CDR3 has 13 amino acids. Unmatched junction bases numbered 8, after V lost 5 bases and J lost 8 bases. The germline V gene encodes CDR1 MNHEY and CDR2 SVGAGI. In DNA form, the CDR3 reads TGTGCCAGCAGTCGGACAGGCCAGGGAGGCTACACCTTC. It yields the protein CASSRTGQGGYTF.

This sequence joins TRBV6-5 and TRBJ1-1; 7 positions match TRBD1. Looked up from germline, CDR1 is MNHEY and CDR2 is SVGAGI. The CDR3 contains 15 residues. With 7 bases clipped from V and 1 base from J, the junction kept 9 bases outside the gene matches. Here the CDR3 DNA reads TGTGCCAGCAAATCTACAGGGGCCTCGAACACTGAAGCTTTCTTT. Residues: CASKSTGASNTEAFF.

This clone was picked up many times. In the same sample, other DNA sequences code for this CDR3. The rearrangement uses TRBV4-3 and TRBJ2-7; D gene ambiguous. This CDR3 is built from 13 residues. CDR1 is LGHNA and CDR2 is YSLEER in the germline V gene. Trimming pared 0 bases from V and 5 bases from J, leaving 8 bases between. The CDR3 sequence: CASSQDLRDEQYF. CDR3 DNA sequence: TGCGCCAGCAGCCAAGATCTAAGGGACGAGCAGTACTTC.